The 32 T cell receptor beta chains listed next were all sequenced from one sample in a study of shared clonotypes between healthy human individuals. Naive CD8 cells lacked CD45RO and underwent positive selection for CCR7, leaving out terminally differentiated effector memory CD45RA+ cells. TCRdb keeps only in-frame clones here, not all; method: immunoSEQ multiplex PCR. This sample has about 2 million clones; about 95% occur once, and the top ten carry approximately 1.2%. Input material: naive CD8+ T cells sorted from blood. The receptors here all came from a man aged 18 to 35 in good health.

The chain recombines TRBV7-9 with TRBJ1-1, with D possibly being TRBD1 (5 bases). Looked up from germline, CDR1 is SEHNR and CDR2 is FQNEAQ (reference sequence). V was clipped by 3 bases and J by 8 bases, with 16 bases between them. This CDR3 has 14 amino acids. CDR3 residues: CASSLVGAGKEAFF. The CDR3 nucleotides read TGTGCCAGCAGCTTGGTTGGGGCGGGGAAAGAAGCTTTCTTT.

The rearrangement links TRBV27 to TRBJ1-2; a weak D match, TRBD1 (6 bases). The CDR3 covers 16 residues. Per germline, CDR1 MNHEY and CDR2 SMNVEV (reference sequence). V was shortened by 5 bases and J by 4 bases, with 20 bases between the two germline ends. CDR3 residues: CASSALTLGRGYGYTF. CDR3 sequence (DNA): TGTGCCAGCAGTGCACTGACATTAGGCAGGGGCTATGGCTACACCTTC.

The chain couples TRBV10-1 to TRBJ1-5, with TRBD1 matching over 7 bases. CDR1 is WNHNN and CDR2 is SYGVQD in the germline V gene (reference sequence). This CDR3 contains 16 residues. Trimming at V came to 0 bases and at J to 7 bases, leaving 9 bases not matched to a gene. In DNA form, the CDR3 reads TGCGCCAGCAGTGAGTCGACAGGGTCGCGATGGCAGCCCCAGCATTTT. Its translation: CASSESTGSRWQPQHF.

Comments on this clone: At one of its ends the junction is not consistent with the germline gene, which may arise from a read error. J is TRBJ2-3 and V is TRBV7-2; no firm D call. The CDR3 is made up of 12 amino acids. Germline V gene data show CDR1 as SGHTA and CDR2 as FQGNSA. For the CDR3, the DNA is TGTGCCGGCAGCTCCCGCCCGAATACGCAGTATTTT. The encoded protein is CAGSSRPNTQYF.

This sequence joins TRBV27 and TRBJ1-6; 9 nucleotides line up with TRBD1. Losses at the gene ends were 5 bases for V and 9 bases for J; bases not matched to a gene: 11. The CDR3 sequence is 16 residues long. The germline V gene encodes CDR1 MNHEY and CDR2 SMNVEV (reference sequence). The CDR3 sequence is CASSPGTGTVGSPLHF. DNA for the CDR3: TGTGCCAGCAGTCCGGGGACAGGGACGGTTGGTTCACCCCTCCACTTT.

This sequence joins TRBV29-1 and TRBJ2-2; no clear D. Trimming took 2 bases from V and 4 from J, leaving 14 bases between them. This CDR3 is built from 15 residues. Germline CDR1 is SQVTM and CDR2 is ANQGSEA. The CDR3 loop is CSVEYSDLPTGELFF. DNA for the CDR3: TGCAGCGTTGAATATTCAGACCTCCCCACCGGGGAGCTGTTTTTT.

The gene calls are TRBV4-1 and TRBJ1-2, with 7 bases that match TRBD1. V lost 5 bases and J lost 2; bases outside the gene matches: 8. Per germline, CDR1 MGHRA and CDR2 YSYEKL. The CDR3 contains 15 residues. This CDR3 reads CASSSPGTANYGYTF. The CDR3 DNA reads TGCGCCAGCAGCTCACCCGGGACAGCCAACTATGGCTACACCTTC.

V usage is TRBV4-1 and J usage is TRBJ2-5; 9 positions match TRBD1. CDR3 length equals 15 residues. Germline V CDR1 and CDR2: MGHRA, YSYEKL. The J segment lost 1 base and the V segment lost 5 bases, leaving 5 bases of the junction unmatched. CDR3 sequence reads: CASSVPGQGQETQYF. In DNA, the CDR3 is TGCGCCAGCAGCGTACCGGGACAGGGCCAAGAGACCCAGTACTTC.

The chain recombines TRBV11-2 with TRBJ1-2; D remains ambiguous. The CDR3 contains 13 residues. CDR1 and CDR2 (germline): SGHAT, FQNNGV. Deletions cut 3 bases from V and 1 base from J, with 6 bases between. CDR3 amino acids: CASSFNSNYGYTF. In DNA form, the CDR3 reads TGTGCCAGCAGCTTCAACAGTAACTATGGCTACACCTTC.

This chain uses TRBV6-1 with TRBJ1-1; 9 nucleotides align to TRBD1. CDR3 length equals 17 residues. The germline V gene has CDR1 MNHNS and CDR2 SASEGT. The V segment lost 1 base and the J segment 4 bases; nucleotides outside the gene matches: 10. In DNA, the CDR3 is TGTGCCAGCAGTGAAGAATACTTGGGACAGGGTAGCACTGAAGCTTTCTTT. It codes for CASSEEYLGQGSTEAFF.

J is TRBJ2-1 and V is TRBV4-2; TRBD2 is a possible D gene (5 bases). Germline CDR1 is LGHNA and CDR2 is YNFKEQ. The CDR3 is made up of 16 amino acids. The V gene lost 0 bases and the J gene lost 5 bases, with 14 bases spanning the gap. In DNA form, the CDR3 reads TGTGCCAGCAGCCAAGAGGCAGCGGTTGGGAACAATGAGCAGTTCTTC. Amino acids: CASSQEAAVGNNEQFF.

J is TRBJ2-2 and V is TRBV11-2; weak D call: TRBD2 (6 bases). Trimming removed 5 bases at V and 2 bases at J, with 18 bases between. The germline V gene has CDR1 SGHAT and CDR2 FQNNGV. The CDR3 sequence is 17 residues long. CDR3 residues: CASSAGLRDFNTGELFF. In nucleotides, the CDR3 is TGTGCCAGCAGCGCCGGCCTCCGGGACTTCAACACCGGGGAGCTGTTTTTT.

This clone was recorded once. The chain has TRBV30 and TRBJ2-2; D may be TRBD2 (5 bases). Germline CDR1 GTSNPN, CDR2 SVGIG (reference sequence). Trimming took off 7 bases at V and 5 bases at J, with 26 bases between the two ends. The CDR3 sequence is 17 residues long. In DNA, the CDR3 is TGTGCCTTGGAAAAAAAAGAATTGGGCCCGGGGACCGGGGAGCTGTTTTTT. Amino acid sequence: CALEKKELGPGTGELFF.

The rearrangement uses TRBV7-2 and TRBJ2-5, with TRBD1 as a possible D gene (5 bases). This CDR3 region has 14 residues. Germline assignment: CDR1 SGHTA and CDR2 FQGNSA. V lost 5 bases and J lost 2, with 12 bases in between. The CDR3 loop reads CASSPVDSQETQYF. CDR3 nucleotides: TGTGCCAGCAGCCCGGTCGACAGTCAAGAGACCCAGTACTTC.

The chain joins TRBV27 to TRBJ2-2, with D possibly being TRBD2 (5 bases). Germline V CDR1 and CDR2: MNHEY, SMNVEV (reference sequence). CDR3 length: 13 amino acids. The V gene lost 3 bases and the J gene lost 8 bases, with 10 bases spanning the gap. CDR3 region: CASSFTGIGELFF. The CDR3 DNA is TGTGCCAGCAGTTTCACGGGGATAGGGGAGCTGTTTTTT.

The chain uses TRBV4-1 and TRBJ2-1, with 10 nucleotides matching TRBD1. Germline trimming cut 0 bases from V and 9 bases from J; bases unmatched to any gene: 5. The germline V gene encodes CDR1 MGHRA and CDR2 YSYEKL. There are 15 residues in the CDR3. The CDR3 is CASSQDQTGGGEQFF. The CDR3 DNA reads TGCGCCAGCAGCCAAGATCAGACAGGGGGCGGTGAGCAGTTCTTC.

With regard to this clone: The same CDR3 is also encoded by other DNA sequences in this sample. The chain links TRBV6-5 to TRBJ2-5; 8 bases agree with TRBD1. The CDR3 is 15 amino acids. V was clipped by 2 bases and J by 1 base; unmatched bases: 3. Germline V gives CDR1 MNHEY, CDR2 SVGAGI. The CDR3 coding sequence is TGTGCCAGCAGTTACCGGACAGGGTCCCAAGAGACCCAGTACTTC. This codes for CASSYRTGSQETQYF.

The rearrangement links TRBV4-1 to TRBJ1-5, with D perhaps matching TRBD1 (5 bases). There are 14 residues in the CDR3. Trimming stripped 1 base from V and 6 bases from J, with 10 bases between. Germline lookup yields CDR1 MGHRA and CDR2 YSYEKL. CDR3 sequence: CASSQAGFGQPQHF. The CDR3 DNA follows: TGCGCCAGCAGCCAAGCAGGGTTTGGTCAGCCCCAGCATTTT.

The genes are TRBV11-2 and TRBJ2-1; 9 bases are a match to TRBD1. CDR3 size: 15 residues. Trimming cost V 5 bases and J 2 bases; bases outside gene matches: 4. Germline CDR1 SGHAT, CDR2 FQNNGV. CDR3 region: CASSHGTGTYNEQFF. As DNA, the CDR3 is TGTGCCAGCAGCCACGGGACAGGGACCTACAATGAGCAGTTCTTC.

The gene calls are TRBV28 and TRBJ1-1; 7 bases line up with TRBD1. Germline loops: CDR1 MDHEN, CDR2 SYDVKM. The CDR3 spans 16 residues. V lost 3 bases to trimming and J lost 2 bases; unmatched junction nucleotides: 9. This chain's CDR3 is CASSFPDREGNTEAFF. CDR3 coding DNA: TGTGCCAGCAGTTTTCCCGACAGGGAGGGTAACACTGAAGCTTTCTTT.

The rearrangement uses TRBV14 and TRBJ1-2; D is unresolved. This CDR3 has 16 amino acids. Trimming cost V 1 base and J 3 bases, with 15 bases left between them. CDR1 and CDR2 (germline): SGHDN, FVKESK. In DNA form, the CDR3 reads TGTGCCAGCAGCCAAGCCTTTGGGGAACCCTACTATGGCTACACCTTC. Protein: CASSQAFGEPYYGYTF.

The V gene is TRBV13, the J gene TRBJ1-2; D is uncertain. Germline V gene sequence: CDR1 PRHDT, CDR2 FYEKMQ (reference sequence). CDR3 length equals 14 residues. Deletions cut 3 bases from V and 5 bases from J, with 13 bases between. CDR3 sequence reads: CASSFRVNEYGYTF. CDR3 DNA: TGTGCCAGCAGCTTTAGAGTGAACGAATATGGCTACACCTTC.

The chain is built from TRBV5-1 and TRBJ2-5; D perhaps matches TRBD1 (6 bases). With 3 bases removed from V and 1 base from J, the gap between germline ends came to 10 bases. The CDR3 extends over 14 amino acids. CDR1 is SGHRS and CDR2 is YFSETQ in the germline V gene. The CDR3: CASSYRELQETQYF. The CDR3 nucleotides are TGCGCCAGCAGCTACAGGGAACTCCAAGAGACCCAGTACTTC.

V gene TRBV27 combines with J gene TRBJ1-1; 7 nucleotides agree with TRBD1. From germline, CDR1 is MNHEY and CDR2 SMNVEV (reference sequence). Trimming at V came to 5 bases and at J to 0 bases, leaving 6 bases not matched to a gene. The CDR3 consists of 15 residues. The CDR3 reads CASSQVGTVNTEAFF. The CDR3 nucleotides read TGTGCCAGCAGTCAAGTCGGGACAGTGAACACTGAAGCTTTCTTT.

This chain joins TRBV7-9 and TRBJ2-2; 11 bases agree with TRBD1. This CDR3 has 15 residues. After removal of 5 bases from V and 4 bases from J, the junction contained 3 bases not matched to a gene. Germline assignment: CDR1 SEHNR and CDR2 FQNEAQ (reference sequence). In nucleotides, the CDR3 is TGTGCCAGCAGCGCCGGGACAGGGGGCACCGGGGAGCTGTTTTTT. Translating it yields CASSAGTGGTGELFF.

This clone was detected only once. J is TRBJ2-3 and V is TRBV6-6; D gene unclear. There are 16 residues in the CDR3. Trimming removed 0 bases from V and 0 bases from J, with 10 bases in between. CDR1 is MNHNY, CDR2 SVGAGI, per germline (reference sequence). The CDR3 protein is CASSYSLLSSTDTQYF. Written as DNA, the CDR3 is TGTGCCAGCAGTTACTCACTCCTTTCTAGCACAGATACGCAGTATTTT.

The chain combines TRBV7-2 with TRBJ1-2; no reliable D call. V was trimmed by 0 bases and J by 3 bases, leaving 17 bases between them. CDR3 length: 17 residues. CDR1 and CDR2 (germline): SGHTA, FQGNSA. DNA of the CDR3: TGTGCCAGCAGCTTAGCTCACTCCATCCGATCAGACTATGGCTACACCTTC. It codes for CASSLAHSIRSDYGYTF.

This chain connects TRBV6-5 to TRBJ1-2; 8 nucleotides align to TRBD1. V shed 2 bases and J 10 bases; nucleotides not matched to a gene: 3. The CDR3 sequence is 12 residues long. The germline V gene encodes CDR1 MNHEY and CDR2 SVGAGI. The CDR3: CASSYRTGPYTF. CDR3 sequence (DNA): TGTGCCAGCAGTTACCGGACAGGGCCCTACACCTTC.

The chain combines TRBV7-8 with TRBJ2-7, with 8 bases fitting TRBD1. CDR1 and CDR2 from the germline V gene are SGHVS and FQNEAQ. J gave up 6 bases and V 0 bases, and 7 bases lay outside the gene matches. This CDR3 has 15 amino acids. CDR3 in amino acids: CASSLAGQGASEQYF. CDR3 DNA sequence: TGTGCCAGCAGCTTAGCGGGGCAGGGGGCCTCCGAGCAGTACTTC.

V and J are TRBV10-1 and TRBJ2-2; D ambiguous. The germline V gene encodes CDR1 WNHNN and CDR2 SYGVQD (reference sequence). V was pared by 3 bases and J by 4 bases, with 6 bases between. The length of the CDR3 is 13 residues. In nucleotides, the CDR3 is TGCGCCAGCAGTGAAGTTTCCACCGGGGAGCTGTTTTTT. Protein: CASSEVSTGELFF.

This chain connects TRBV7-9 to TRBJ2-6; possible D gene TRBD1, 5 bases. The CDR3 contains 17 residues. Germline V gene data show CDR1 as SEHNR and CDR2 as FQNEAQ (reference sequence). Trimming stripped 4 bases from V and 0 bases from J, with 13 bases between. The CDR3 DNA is TGTGCCAGCAGCTCTACACAGGTCCTCTCTGGGGCCAACGTCCTGACTTTC. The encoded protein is CASSSTQVLSGANVLTF.

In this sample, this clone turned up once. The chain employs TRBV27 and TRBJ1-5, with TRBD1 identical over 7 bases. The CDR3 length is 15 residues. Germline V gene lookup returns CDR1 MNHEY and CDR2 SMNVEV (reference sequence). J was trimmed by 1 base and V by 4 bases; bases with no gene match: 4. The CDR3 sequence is CASSSTTGSNQPQHF. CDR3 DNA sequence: TGTGCCAGCAGTTCGACGACAGGGAGCAATCAGCCCCAGCATTTT.